Sequencing of this TCR beta chain was carried out in a study of siplizumab effects on memory and regulatory T cells. Using immunoSEQ multiplex PCR, the repertoire was profiled, and TCRdb retains in-frame clones only, with some absent. The sample lists about 56,000 clones, just over 95% occurring once. The germline V gene has CDR1 SQVTM and CDR2 ANQGSEA. CDR3 length: 14 amino acids. The J segment lost 5 bases and the V segment lost 6 bases, leaving 10 bases of the junction unmatched. This TCR was recovered from a human donor in good health. This chain links TRBV29-1 with TRBJ1-2; 9 bases align to TRBD1. Sequenced: naive CD8+ T cells sorted from blood. CDR3 amino acids: CSVGQGYSPYGYTF. In nucleotides, the CDR3 is TGCAGCGTGGGACAGGGTTATTCTCCGTATGGCTACACCTTC.